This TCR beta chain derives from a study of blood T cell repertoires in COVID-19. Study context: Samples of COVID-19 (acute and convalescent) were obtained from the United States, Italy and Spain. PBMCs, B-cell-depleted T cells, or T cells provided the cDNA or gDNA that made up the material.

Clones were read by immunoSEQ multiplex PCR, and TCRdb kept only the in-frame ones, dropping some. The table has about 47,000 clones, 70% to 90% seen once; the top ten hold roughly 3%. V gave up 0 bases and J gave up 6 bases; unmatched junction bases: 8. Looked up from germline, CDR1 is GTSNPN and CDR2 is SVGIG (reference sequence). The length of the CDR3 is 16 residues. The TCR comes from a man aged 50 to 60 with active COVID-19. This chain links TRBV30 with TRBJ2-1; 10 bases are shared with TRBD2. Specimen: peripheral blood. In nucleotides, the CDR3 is TGTGCCTGGAGTGTACCCGGGCTAGCGGGAGTCAATGAGCAGTTCTTC. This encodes CAWSVPGLAGVNEQFF.